The subject of this entry is one T cell receptor beta chain. The CDR3 covers 16 residues. CDR1 is LNHDA, CDR2 SQIVND, per germline (reference sequence). With 7 bases removed from V and 4 bases from J, the gap between germline ends came to 22 bases. Sequencing used immunoSEQ multiplex PCR; TCRdb keeps in-frame clones, though not all of them. The sample carries around 6,600 clones, around 81% recorded once. This record comes from a study of blood T cell dynamics during melanoma immunotherapy. As to time point: pre-treatment baseline. Disease control meant complete response, partial response or stable disease at 12 weeks.

Sequences were derived from blood, sampled from a patient treated with checkpoint blockade. This TCR was sampled from a human donor with melanoma. The V gene is TRBV19, the J gene TRBJ1-2, with D uncertain. This CDR3 is CASNPTPQNSVYGYTF. CDR3 bases: TGTGCCAGTAATCCCACCCCCCAGAACTCGGTCTATGGCTACACCTTC.